A single sample is the source of the 6 T cell receptor beta chains below, sequenced in a study of cytomegalovirus exposure and HLA in healthy donors. It was with 60 Vbeta and 13 Jbeta primers that the PCR ran. Sequencing used immunoSEQ multiplex PCR; TCRdb keeps in-frame clones, though not all of them. The data contain 65,000 to 70,000 clones, just over 75% of them seen just once; the ten biggest clones take up around 6%. Source material: PBMCs. Source of these receptors: a man aged 45-65 years in good health and CMV-seronegative.

V is TRBV6-5 and J is TRBJ1-1; TRBD1 matches at 9 bases. Germline loops: CDR1 MNHEY, CDR2 SVGAGI. CDR3 size: 15 residues. V gave up 3 bases and J gave up 7 bases; unmatched junction bases: 9. Here the CDR3 DNA reads TGTGCCAGCAGTTATCACGGGACAGGGCGCAATGAAGCTTTCTTT. Protein product: CASSYHGTGRNEAFF.

J is TRBJ1-3 and V is TRBV6-6, with D uncertain. The CDR3 covers 16 residues. Trimming left V 2 bases short and J 0 bases short, with 11 bases between. CDR1 MNHNY and CDR2 SVGAGI come from the germline V gene (reference sequence). The CDR3 is CASSYADGISGNTIYF. CDR3 coding DNA: TGTGCCAGCAGTTACGCGGACGGGATCTCTGGAAACACCATATATTTT.

This clone occurred a few times. An end of the junction differs from the germline gene, which may be a read error. The same CDR3 can be traced to other DNA sequences in this sample. The chain carries TRBV7-9 and TRBJ1-5, with D uncertain. The length of the CDR3 is 14 residues. Germline V CDR1 and CDR2: SEHNR, FQNEAQ (reference sequence). CDR3 nucleotides: TGTGCTAGCAGCCCCCCGACAATTGATCAGCCCCAGCATTTT. Protein product: CASSPPTIDQPQHF. Full variable domain (missing parts from reference TRBV7-9 and TRBJ1-5): DTGVSQNPRHKITKRGQNVTFRCDPISEHNRLYWYRQTLGQGPEFLTYFQNEAQLEKSRLLSDRFSAERPKGSFSTLEIQRTEQGDSAMYLCASSPPTIDQPQHFGDGTRLSIL.

V is TRBV7-6 and J is TRBJ2-1, with D possibly TRBD1 on 5 matching bases. The V and J ends lost 2 bases and 8 bases respectively, with 7 bases between them. CDR3 length: 12 amino acids. CDR1 is SGHVS, CDR2 FNYEAQ, per germline. The CDR3, as DNA: TGTGCCAGCAGCTTAAGGGGTGATGAGCAGTTCTTC. It is translated as CASSLRGDEQFF. Supplemented by reference TRBV7-6 and TRBJ2-1, the full variable domain reads GAGVSQSPRYKVTKRGQDVALRCDPISGHVSLYWYRQALGQGPEFLTYFNYEAQQDKSGLPNDRFSAERPEGSISTLTIQRTEQRDSAMYRCASSLRGDEQFFGPGTRLTVL.

V and J are TRBV7-9 and TRBJ1-5, with 11 bases identical to TRBD1. CDR1 is SEHNR, CDR2 FQNEAQ, per germline (reference sequence). J was trimmed by 7 bases and V by 6 bases; bases with no gene match: 5. The CDR3 runs 14 residues. CDR3 in amino acids: CASRDGTGGQPQHF. CDR3 bases: TGTGCCAGCAGGGACGGGACAGGGGGACAGCCCCAGCATTTT.

Details on this clone: An end of the junction differs from the germline gene, which may be a read error. Here the CDR3 reads CASRLSGVSYNGQFF. CDR3 DNA: TGTGCCAGCAGACTCAGCGGAGTCTCCTACAATGGGCAGTTCTTC. The V and J genes are TRBV6-5 and TRBJ2-1; D may be TRBD2 (5 bases). Germline lookup yields CDR1 MNHEY and CDR2 SVGAGI. The CDR3 is 15 residues long.